This record looks at one T cell receptor (beta chain) sequence and its context. These data originate in a study of blood T cell repertoires in COVID-19. Study-wide background: PBMCs, B-cell-depleted T cells, or T cells were the source of the cDNA or gDNA that made up the material.

Participants came from under 30 US areas, aged roughly 18 to 89 years. Cohorts were assigned according to the clinical history that participants reported. Method: immunoSEQ multiplex PCR; TCRdb's copy keeps in-frame clones and lacks some. In the table there are about 430,000 clones, 70% to 90% of which are singletons. CDR3 length equals 14 residues. V was trimmed by 4 bases and J by 3 bases, leaving 12 bases between them. Germline values: CDR1 SQVTM, CDR2 ANQGSEA. This receptor was obtained from a woman between 18 and 29 years old who had been exposed to COVID-19. Sample: PBMCs or T cells enriched from blood (not recorded which). The J gene is TRBJ2-2, the V gene TRBV29-1, with D perhaps TRBD2 (5 bases). CDR3 residues: CSVGGLVDTGELFF. In DNA form, the CDR3 reads TGCAGCGTTGGAGGGTTGGTTGACACCGGGGAGCTGTTTTTT.